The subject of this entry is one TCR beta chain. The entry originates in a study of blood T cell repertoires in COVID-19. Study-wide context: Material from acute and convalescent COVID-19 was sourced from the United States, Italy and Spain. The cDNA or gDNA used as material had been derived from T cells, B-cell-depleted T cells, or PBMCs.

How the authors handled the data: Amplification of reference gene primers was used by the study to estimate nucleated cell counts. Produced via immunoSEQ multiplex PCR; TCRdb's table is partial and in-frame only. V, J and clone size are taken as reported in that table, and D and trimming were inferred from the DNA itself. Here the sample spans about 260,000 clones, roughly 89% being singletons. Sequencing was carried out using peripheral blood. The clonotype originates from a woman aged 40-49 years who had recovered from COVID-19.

CDR3 nucleotide sequence: TGTGCCAGCAGTTACGGGTCCCGAAACGGAGGTGATCAGCCCCAGCATTTT. Protein product: CASSYGSRNGGDQPQHF. The chain joins TRBV6-2 or TRBV6-3 to TRBJ1-5, with unresolved D. Trimming left V 2 bases short and J 5 bases short, with 19 bases between. This CDR3 comprises 17 residues. From germline, CDR1 is MNHEY and CDR2 SVGEGT.